The next 7 T cell receptor beta chains were all read from a single sample in a study of cytomegalovirus exposure and HLA in healthy donors. Primers included in the PCR were 60 Vbeta and 13 Jbeta primers. The data were produced by immunoSEQ multiplex PCR, yet TCRdb's version contains in-frame clones alone and is incomplete. The profile covers about 160,000 clones, with roughly 73% appearing a single time and more than 1.1% taken by the ten largest. The sequenced material came from PBMCs. Source of these receptors: a woman in her twenties or thirties in good health and CMV-seronegative.

The chain employs TRBV2 and TRBJ1-6, with TRBD1 matching over 9 bases. In germline, CDR1 is SNHLY, CDR2 FYNNEI. The CDR3 consists of 13 residues. The trim removed 7 bases at V and 9 bases at J, leaving 4 bases unmatched. The DNA of the CDR3 is TGTGCCAGCACGGGACAGGGCGGTTCACCCCTCCACTTT. It encodes CASTGQGGSPLHF.

The chain has TRBV5-5 and TRBJ1-2, with D possibly TRBD1 on 5 matching bases. Germline V lookup: CDR1 SGHKS, CDR2 YYEKEE (reference sequence). CDR3 size: 14 residues. Trimming removed 4 bases from V and 7 bases from J, with 17 bases in between. The CDR3 DNA is TGTGCCAGCAGCGGGGCAGGGAAAAGCTTTGGCTACACCTTC. Amino acid sequence: CASSGAGKSFGYTF.

This clone was seen only a few times. The rearrangement joins TRBV18 to TRBJ1-1, with D unresolved. The CDR3 contains 13 residues. The ends were cut back, 4 bases at V and 0 bases at J, with 6 bases in the middle. Germline lookup yields CDR1 KGHSH and CDR2 LQKENI. In DNA form, the CDR3 reads TGTGCCAGCTCACAAGGAGTGAACACTGAAGCTTTCTTT. It is translated as CASSQGVNTEAFF.

V is TRBV19 and J is TRBJ2-7; 9 positions match TRBD1. Germline trimming cut 3 bases from V and 2 bases from J; bases unmatched to any gene: 8. The CDR3 contains 16 residues. Germline V CDR1 and CDR2: LNHDA, SQIVND (reference sequence). The CDR3 DNA reads TGTGCCAGTAGTATGGGGGGGGGACAGGGAGCCTACGAGCAGTACTTC. Translated, it gives CASSMGGGQGAYEQYF.

The table lists this clone with a few counts. The rearrangement links TRBV2 to TRBJ1-5; D remains unclear. CDR1 SNHLY and CDR2 FYNNEI come from the germline V gene. The CDR3 is 15 amino acids. The V gene lost 7 bases and the J gene lost 9 bases, with 22 bases spanning the gap. CDR3 in amino acids: CASTEWRVGGGPQHF. The CDR3 DNA sequence: TGTGCCAGCACAGAGTGGAGGGTTGGTGGTGGGCCCCAGCATTTT.

This clone was seen more than once but under ten times. The gene calls are TRBV7-8 and TRBJ2-7; D perhaps matches TRBD1 (5 bases). This CDR3 has 13 residues. Looked up from germline, CDR1 is SGHVS and CDR2 is FQNEAQ. The CDR3 bases are TGTGCTTGCAGGGAAAGGCCGGCATACGAGCAGTACTTC. It translates to CACRERPAYEQYF.

CDR3 sequence reads: CASGSGAPGNEKLFF. Written as DNA, the CDR3 is TGTGCCAGTGGGTCAGGGGCCCCGGGTAATGAAAAACTGTTTTTT. This sequence joins TRBV19 and TRBJ1-4, with a possible D match to TRBD1 (6 bases). V lost 8 bases, J lost 4 bases, and 17 bases lay in between. Germline V gene sequence: CDR1 LNHDA, CDR2 SQIVND (reference sequence). The CDR3 covers 15 residues.